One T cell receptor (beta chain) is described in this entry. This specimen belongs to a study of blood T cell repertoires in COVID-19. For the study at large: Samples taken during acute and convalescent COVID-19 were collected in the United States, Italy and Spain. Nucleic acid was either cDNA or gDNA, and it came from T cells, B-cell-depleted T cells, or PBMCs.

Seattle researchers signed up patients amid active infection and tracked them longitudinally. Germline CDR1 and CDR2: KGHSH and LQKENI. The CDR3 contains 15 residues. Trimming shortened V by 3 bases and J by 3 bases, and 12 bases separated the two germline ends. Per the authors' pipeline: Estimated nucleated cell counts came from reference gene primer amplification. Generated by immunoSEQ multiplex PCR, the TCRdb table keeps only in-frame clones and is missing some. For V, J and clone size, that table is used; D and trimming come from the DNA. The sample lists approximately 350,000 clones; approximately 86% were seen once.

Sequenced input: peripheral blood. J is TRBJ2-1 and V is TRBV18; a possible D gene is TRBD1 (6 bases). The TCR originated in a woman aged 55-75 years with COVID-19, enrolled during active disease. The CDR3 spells CASSPQQGSYNEQFF. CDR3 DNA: TGTGCCAGCTCACCTCAGCAGGGGAGCTACAATGAGCAGTTCTTC.